Listed below are T cell receptor beta chains from one sample, sequenced in a study of Graves' ophthalmopathy and Graves' hyperthyroidism. TCRdb re-called the multiplex PCR reads with MiXCR, one entry per CDR3 protein. This table has about 400,000 distinct CDR3 sequences, around 20% appearing once. Sequenced material: peripheral blood. Receptors originate from a woman aged 18-29 years with Graves' ophthalmopathy. CDR3s include the opening cysteine and the closing phenylalanine or tryptophan. Each record gives: D gene, V gene, J gene, clone size, CDR3 protein, CDR3 DNA. The D gene is left open where the match is weak. The listing skips clone size in some rows; elsewhere it reads once, few, many or a size class.

D: NA; V: TRBV12-3/TRBV12-4; J: TRBJ1-1; size: NA; CDR3: CASSFSTFTEAFF; DNA: TGTGCCAGCAGTTTCTCCACCTTCACTGAAGCTTTCTTT
D: NA; V: TRBV28; J: TRBJ1-1; size: many; CDR3: CASSTGRNTEAFF; DNA: TGTGCCAGCAGTACAGGAAGGAACACTGAAGCTTTCTTT
D: TRBD1; V: TRBV6-5; J: TRBJ1-1; size: many; CDR3: CASRTGTGRGPEAFF; DNA: TGTGCCAGCAGGACCGGGACAGGCCGGGGCCCTGAAGCTTTCTTT
D: TRBD1; V: TRBV3-1; J: TRBJ1-1; size: many; CDR3: CASSFIPGQTTSTEAFF; DNA: TGTGCCAGCAGCTTCATTCCGGGACAGACAACGAGCACTGAAGCTTTCTTT
D: TRBD1; V: TRBV2; J: TRBJ2-7; size: many; CDR3: CASGTGISEQYF; DNA: TGTGCCAGCGGGACAGGAATCTCCGAGCAGTACTTC
D: NA; V: TRBV5-1; J: TRBJ1-5; size: many; CDR3: CASSLSEAGGQPQHF; DNA: TGCGCCAGCAGCTTGTCTGAGGCAGGAGGCCAGCCCCAGCATTTT
D: NA; V: TRBV6-1; J: TRBJ1-5; size: many; CDR3: CASSEGSGRPYSNQPQHF; DNA: TGTGCCAGCAGTGAAGGTTCGGGGAGGCCGTATAGCAATCAGCCCCAGCATTTT
D: TRBD1; V: TRBV12-3/TRBV12-4; J: TRBJ2-4; size: NA; CDR3: CASSLSGQGLLAKNIQYF; DNA: TGTGCCAGCAGTTTGTCCGGACAGGGCTTGTTAGCCAAAAACATTCAGTACTTC
D: TRBD1; V: TRBV3-1; J: TRBJ2-7; size: many; CDR3: CASSRQGLGNEQYF; DNA: TGTGCCAGCAGCCGACAGGGGTTGGGAAACGAGCAGTACTTC
D: TRBD2; V: TRBV28; J: TRBJ2-5; size: NA; CDR3: CASSLSTSGRALSARKTQYF; DNA: TGTGCCAGCAGTTTGTCGACTAGCGGGAGGGCCTTGTCGGCCCGGAAGACCCAGTACTTC
D: NA; V: TRBV20-1; J: TRBJ1-1; size: many; CDR3: CSVPSRTLNTEAFF; DNA: TGCAGTGTTCCTTCTCGGACTCTGAACACTGAAGCTTTCTTT
D: NA; V: TRBV2; J: TRBJ1-6; size: NA; CDR3: CASRSEAPLHF; DNA: TGTGCCAGCAGGTCAGAGGCCCCCCTCCACTTT
D: TRBD1; V: TRBV28; J: TRBJ1-5; size: NA; CDR3: CASSQTGTNQPQHF; DNA: TGTGCCAGCAGCCAGACAGGGACTAATCAGCCCCAGCATTTT